This T cell receptor beta chain was sequenced in a study of a mutant IDH1 vaccine in newly diagnosed glioma. Study details: Treated patients, averaging about 40 years, were roughly 60% male and about 40% female. Patients were pretreated with radiotherapy, temozolomide, or both, mostly both. Notes on the study in general: Pseudoprogression apparently tracked independently of changes in top peripheral T cell clonotypes.

Here immunoSEQ multiplex PCR was the method, and the copy in TCRdb shows in-frame clones only, minus some. The sample includes 20,000 to 25,000 clones, roughly two thirds of them seen just once. The CDR3 runs 12 residues. With 2 bases removed from V and 6 bases from J, the gap between germline ends came to 2 bases. Germline values: CDR1 MGHDK, CDR2 SYGVNS. This clone appeared a few times. As yet, its antigen is unknown. The time point here: week 11, during vaccination. Vaccination used 300 ug of mutant IDH1 20-mer peptide per dose, with topical imiquimod. The receptor was derived from a man younger than 30 with glioma. Some clones in this sample may be carry-over from other donors' samples. V and J are TRBV25-1 and TRBJ1-6; D gene uncertain. Material: peripheral blood mononuclear cells (PBMCs), obtained from a glioma patient whose treatment included an IDH1 peptide vaccine. This chain's CDR3 is CASSEVNSPLHF. CDR3 coding DNA: TGTGCCAGCAGTGAAGTTAATTCACCCCTCCACTTT.